These 30 T cell receptor beta chains originate from one sample sequenced in a study of neoadjuvant anti-PD-1 for oral cavity cancer. The protocol was immunoSEQ multiplex PCR, while the TCRdb copy is restricted to in-frame clones and leaves out a portion. The profile shows under 7,000 clones, 74% of them singletons. Source: PBMCs, taken before nivolumab (anti-PD-1) treatment. The origin of the receptors is a person aged 35 to 85 with oral cavity squamous cell carcinoma.

This clone was seen more than once but under ten times. The chain joins TRBV27 to TRBJ1-6; TRBD1 is a possible D gene (5 bases). V was clipped by 4 bases and J by 7 bases, with 23 bases between them. CDR3 length: 18 amino acids. Germline V CDR1 and CDR2: MNHEY, SMNVEV (reference sequence). CDR3 coding DNA: TGTGCCAGCAGTTGGGGGAATCTTCCGGGACGGCAGAATTCACCCCTCCACTTT. This codes for CASSWGNLPGRQNSPLHF.

V is TRBV5-1 and J is TRBJ2-5, with TRBD2 as a possible D gene (5 bases). CDR3 length equals 14 residues. V lost 4 bases to trimming and J lost 3 bases, with 13 bases between them. Germline CDR1 is SGHRS and CDR2 is YFSETQ. CDR3 coding DNA: TGCGCCAGCAGCCCCCGGACGGGAAAAGAGACCCAGTACTTC. Its protein product is CASSPRTGKETQYF.

Only one count was recorded for this clone. The chain uses TRBV5-1 and TRBJ2-1, with TRBD1 identical over 8 bases. Trimming cost V 6 bases and J 2 bases; bases outside gene matches: 13. There are 17 residues in the CDR3. Looked up from germline, CDR1 is SGHRS and CDR2 is YFSETQ. CDR3 loop: CASNFDGQGAPYNEQFF. The CDR3 nucleotides read TGCGCCAGCAACTTTGACGGACAGGGAGCCCCCTACAATGAGCAGTTCTTC.

The chain recombines TRBV5-5 with TRBJ2-7; 7 nucleotides agree with TRBD2. Germline assignment: CDR1 SGHKS and CDR2 YYEKEE (reference sequence). V dropped 4 bases and J dropped 8; count of bases not matched to a gene: 12. The CDR3 totals 14 residues. The CDR3 DNA follows: TGTGCCAGCAGCACCTTGGGGGGGTTGGCACAGCAGTACTTC. As protein: CASSTLGGLAQQYF.

The genes are TRBV5-1 and TRBJ2-7; TRBD2 agrees at 9 bases. J was trimmed by 2 bases and V by 0 bases; bases with no gene match: 6. Germline V lookup: CDR1 SGHRS, CDR2 YFSETQ. This CDR3 spans 16 amino acids. The CDR3 DNA follows: TGCGCCAGCAGCTTGGGATTGCGGGGGGGAGCCTACGAGCAGTACTTC. Translating gives CASSLGLRGGAYEQYF.

This sequence joins TRBV5-1 and TRBJ2-6; perhaps D is TRBD1 or TRBD2 (5 bases each). The CDR3 sequence is 15 residues long. CDR1 and CDR2 (germline): SGHRS, YFSETQ. The V end lost 6 bases, the J end lost 6 bases, and 16 bases lay between the germline ends. For the CDR3, the DNA is TGCGCCAGCAAAGACACCTCGGGGCAGGCCAACGTCCTGACTTTC. Amino acid sequence: CASKDTSGQANVLTF.

The chain is built from TRBV5-4 and TRBJ2-2, with a tentative D call TRBD2 (6 bases). Trimming took off 4 bases at V and 4 bases at J, with 11 bases between the two ends. The CDR3 has 14 amino acids. The V gene's germline CDR1 is SGHNT and CDR2 YYREEE (reference sequence). The CDR3 DNA reads as TGTGCCAGCAGCAGGGTGGGGGGCACCGGGGAGCTGTTTTTT. This codes for CASSRVGGTGELFF.

This clone was counted once. The J gene is TRBJ2-7, the V gene TRBV19; D call uncertain. Germline CDR1 is LNHDA and CDR2 is SQIVND (reference sequence). Trimming took off 3 bases at V and 4 bases at J, with 10 bases between the two ends. The CDR3 loop spans 13 amino acids. The DNA of the CDR3 is TGTGCCAGTAGTATCGCCACGGAGTACGAGCAGTACTTC. Residues: CASSIATEYEQYF.

The V gene is TRBV30, the J gene TRBJ2-1; unclear D gene. CDR3 length: 13 amino acids. Trimming pared 3 bases from V and 9 bases from J, leaving 15 bases between. Germline V gene data show CDR1 as GTSNPN and CDR2 as SVGIG (reference sequence). The DNA of the CDR3 is TGTGCCTGGAGGCCCTCGGCCGGCGGTGAGCAGTTCTTC. Protein: CAWRPSAGGEQFF.

This clone has more than one count but fewer than ten. V and J are TRBV28 and TRBJ2-7; D is perhaps TRBD1 or TRBD2 (6 bases each). The CDR3 has 14 residues. CDR1 is MDHEN, CDR2 SYDVKM, per germline. V was pared by 2 bases and J by 5 bases, with 13 bases between. The CDR3 nucleotides read TGTGCCAGCAGTTTAGGGGGGCAGCGCGACGAGCAGTACTTC. It encodes CASSLGGQRDEQYF.

This clone was counted a few times. The CDR3 sequence: CATFTGMGSPLHF. The CDR3 region has the DNA TGTGCCACCTTCACGGGGATGGGTTCACCCCTCCACTTT. The chain joins TRBV6-5 to TRBJ1-6, with D unresolved. CDR1 and CDR2 from the germline V gene are MNHEY and SVGAGI. Trimming removed 10 bases from V and 9 bases from J, with 16 bases in between. This CDR3 is 13 amino acids long.

The chain carries TRBV27 and TRBJ2-7; D is possibly TRBD1 or TRBD2 (6 bases each). Germline-derived CDR1 and CDR2 are MNHEY and SMNVEV (reference sequence). The CDR3 is 14 amino acids. V gave up 0 bases and J gave up 2 bases, with 8 bases separating them. CDR3 residues: CASSLSRDTYEQYF. The CDR3 region has the DNA TGTGCCAGCAGTTTATCGCGGGACACCTACGAGCAGTACTTC.

This clone has just a few counts. The V call is TRBV4-2, the J call TRBJ2-7; tentatively, D is TRBD1 (6 bases). The CDR3 contains 15 residues. V was trimmed by 0 bases and J by 4 bases, leaving 13 bases between them. Per germline, CDR1 LGHNA and CDR2 YNFKEQ. CDR3 loop: CASSQDWTVLYEQYF. The CDR3 nucleotides read TGTGCCAGCAGCCAAGACTGGACAGTACTATACGAGCAGTACTTC.

The genes are TRBV5-4 and TRBJ1-1; perhaps TRBD1 as D (6 bases). This CDR3 is 15 amino acids long. V lost 3 bases, J lost 3 bases, and 15 bases lay in between. Germline assignment: CDR1 SGHNT and CDR2 YYREEE (reference sequence). The CDR3 loop reads CASSWGHGADTEAFF. For the CDR3, the DNA is TGTGCCAGCAGCTGGGGACATGGTGCGGACACTGAAGCTTTCTTT.

This rearrangement joins TRBV27 to TRBJ1-1, with D maybe TRBD1 (6 bases). V lost 2 bases to trimming and J lost 5 bases, with 12 bases between them. The germline V gene encodes CDR1 MNHEY and CDR2 SMNVEV (reference sequence). This CDR3 is built from 14 residues. CDR3 nucleotides: TGTGCCAGCAGTTTAGAAGGGGGGAGGACTGAAGCTTTCTTT. This gives the protein CASSLEGGRTEAFF.

The rearrangement links TRBV19 to TRBJ2-3; D might be TRBD1 (6 bases). The germline V gene encodes CDR1 LNHDA and CDR2 SQIVND (reference sequence). The CDR3 extends over 15 amino acids. V lost 5 bases to trimming and J lost 0 bases, with 12 bases between them. The CDR3 DNA reads as TGTGCCAGTAGTGGGGGCAGGCCAAGCACAGATACGCAGTATTTT. This codes for CASSGGRPSTDTQYF.

This clone has only a few counts. The chain couples TRBV19 to TRBJ1-1; possibly TRBD1 for D (6 bases). The germline gives CDR1 LNHDA, CDR2 SQIVND (reference sequence). This CDR3 is 13 amino acids long. V was shortened by 8 bases and J by 4 bases, with 14 bases between the two germline ends. This CDR3 reads CASQGQRGTEAFF. DNA for the CDR3: TGTGCCAGTCAAGGACAGCGGGGCACTGAAGCTTTCTTT.

The chain combines TRBV19 with TRBJ2-7; D might be TRBD1 (6 bases). CDR3 length: 14 amino acids. Trimming removed 7 bases at V and 3 bases at J, with 16 bases between. The germline CDR1 and CDR2 sequences are LNHDA and SQIVND (reference sequence). The CDR3 here is CASKSSGTNYEQYF. CDR3 coding DNA: TGTGCCAGTAAATCCTCCGGGACAAACTACGAGCAGTACTTC. Complete variable domain (other parts from reference TRBV19 and TRBJ2-7): DGGITQSPKYLFRKEGQNVTLSCEQNLNHDAMYWYRQDPGQGLRLIYYSQIVNDFQKGDIAEGYSVSREKKESFPLTVTSAQKNPTAFYLCASKSSGTNYEQYFGPGTRLTVT.

This chain links TRBV6-1 with TRBJ1-1; D is perhaps TRBD1 (5 bases). The CDR3 length is 13 residues. V lost 6 bases, J lost 2 bases, and 10 bases lay in between. Germline values: CDR1 MNHNS, CDR2 SASEGT. CDR3 nucleotide sequence: TGTGCCAGCAGAATAGACAGAAACACTGAAGCTTTCTTT. It encodes CASRIDRNTEAFF.

The genes are TRBV7-2 and TRBJ1-5; possible D gene TRBD1, 5 bases. V lost 1 base and J lost 3, with 13 bases in between. This CDR3 region has 16 residues. Germline V lookup: CDR1 SGHTA, CDR2 FQGNSA. Here the CDR3 DNA reads TGTGCCAGCAGCTTAGAAGGACGGGGGTTCAATCAGCCCCAGCATTTT. It specifies CASSLEGRGFNQPQHF.

V and J are TRBV18 and TRBJ1-2; D unresolved. Trimming stripped 2 bases from V and 7 bases from J, with 20 bases between. CDR3 length: 16 residues. From germline, CDR1 is KGHSH and CDR2 LQKENI. The CDR3: CASSPYLEGVSGGYTF. The CDR3 DNA sequence: TGTGCCAGCTCACCATATTTGGAGGGCGTTTCGGGTGGCTACACCTTC.

The rearrangement uses TRBV7-2 and TRBJ2-1; D is unresolved. Germline V gene lookup returns CDR1 SGHTA and CDR2 FQGNSA. The CDR3 runs 15 residues. The germline V and J ends were trimmed by 1 base and 4 bases, with 11 bases remaining between them. This chain's CDR3 is CASSLGEGSYNEQFF. The CDR3 DNA reads as TGTGCCAGCAGCTTAGGGGAAGGTAGTTACAATGAGCAGTTCTTC. The whole variable domain, filled in from reference TRBV7-2 and TRBJ2-1, reads GAGVSQSPSNKVTEKGKDVELRCDPISGHTALYWYRQSLGQGLEFLIYFQGNSAPDKSGLPSDRFSAERTGGSVSTLTIQRTQQEDSAVYLCASSLGEGSYNEQFFGPGTRLTVL.

The rearrangement joins TRBV6-5 to TRBJ2-3, with D possibly TRBD1 on 6 matching bases. Trimming took off 0 bases at V and 2 bases at J, with 12 bases between the two ends. CDR3 length: 16 amino acids. In germline, CDR1 is MNHEY, CDR2 SVGAGI. The CDR3 sequence is CASSYSGQGFTDTQYF. For the CDR3, the DNA is TGTGCCAGCAGTTACTCCGGTCAGGGGTTCACAGATACGCAGTATTTT.

The chain recombines TRBV5-1 with TRBJ2-5; TRBD2 is a possible D gene (5 bases). Germline CDR1 and CDR2: SGHRS and YFSETQ. The CDR3 is made up of 16 amino acids. Trimming removed 6 bases from V and 5 bases from J, with 23 bases in between. In DNA form, the CDR3 reads TGCGCCAGCACCAAGGACCTTTCCTCTTCGGGGGAGACCCAGTACTTC. Translation gives CASTKDLSSSGETQYF. Using reference TRBV5-1 and TRBJ2-5 for the parts outside the CDR3, the full variable domain is KAGVTQTPRYLIKTRGQQVTLSCSPISGHRSVSWYQQTPGQGLQFLFEYFSETQRNKGNFPGRFSGRQFSNSRSEMNVSTLELGDSALYLCASTKDLSSSGETQYFGPGTRLLVL.

This chain joins TRBV4-3 and TRBJ2-2; D ambiguous. V lost 4 bases and J lost 6, with 6 bases in between. Germline values: CDR1 LGHNA, CDR2 YSLEER. The CDR3 loop spans 12 amino acids. Here the CDR3 DNA reads TGCGCCAGCAGCCGAAGGGCCGGGGAGCTGTTTTTT. Translated: CASSRRAGELFF.

The chain joins TRBV5-1 to TRBJ1-6, with D hard to call. The CDR3 has 14 residues. Germline CDR1 SGHRS, CDR2 YFSETQ. Trimming left V 0 bases short and J 10 bases short, with 11 bases between. In nucleotides, the CDR3 is TGCGCCAGCAGCTTGGGGCAGGCGAACTCACCCCTCCACTTT. Its protein is CASSLGQANSPLHF.

The chain links TRBV4-1 to TRBJ2-5; 7 bases fit TRBD1. J lost 1 base, V lost 2 bases, and 4 bases had no gene match. Germline V CDR1 and CDR2: MGHRA, YSYEKL. The CDR3 spans 15 residues. The CDR3 DNA reads as TGCGCCAGCAGCCAATCCGACAGGGTCCAAGAGACCCAGTACTTC. It codes for CASSQSDRVQETQYF.

The chain has TRBV10-3 and TRBJ2-3; 7 positions match TRBD1. This CDR3 is 13 amino acids long. Losses at the gene ends were 7 bases for V and 6 bases for J; bases not matched to a gene: 7. Germline CDR1 ENHRY, CDR2 SYGVKD. CDR3 nucleotides: TGTGCCATCAACAGGGGTGAGATCGATACGCAGTATTTT. Its protein product is CAINRGEIDTQYF.

The chain combines TRBV21-1 with TRBJ2-1; the DNA was not compared with TRBD2, the D call given in the table. TRBV21-1 corresponds to a pseudogene. The CDR3 covers 14 residues. This CDR3 is CASGPRRGYNEQFF. The DNA of the CDR3 is TGTGCCAGCGGTCCTCGGAGGGGCTACAATGAGCAGTTCTTC.

This clone occurred once. The chain joins TRBV7-9 to TRBJ2-3; a possible D gene is TRBD1 (5 bases). With 0 bases removed from V and 3 bases from J, the gap between germline ends came to 10 bases. The CDR3 has 15 amino acids. Germline V gives CDR1 SEHNR, CDR2 FQNEAQ (reference sequence). CDR3 nucleotide sequence: TGTGCCAGCAGCTTAGCTGTAGGGGAAACAGATACGCAGTATTTT. Amino acids: CASSLAVGETDTQYF.